Below, 10 T cell receptor beta chains from the same sample are listed, as sequenced in a study of response to subunit inactivated influenza vaccine. One entry per CDR3 protein results from TCRdb running MiXCR on the RT-PCR reads. The data hold roughly 700,000 distinct CDR3 sequences, with over 11% observed a single time. Sequencing was performed on PBMCs from blood, taken approximately 15 days before vaccination. The receptors stem from a man aged 50-59 years who received an inactivated influenza vaccine.

This clonotype was counted a few times. The chain combines TRBV7-9 with TRBJ2-7; 10 bases are a match to TRBD1. This CDR3 contains 15 residues. Trimming cost V 3 bases and J 6 bases; bases outside gene matches: 8. Germline V gene sequence: CDR1 SEHNR, CDR2 FQNEAQ (reference sequence). CDR3 sequence: CASSFRGQGQGEQYF. The CDR3 DNA follows: TGTGCCAGCAGCTTTAGGGGACAGGGGCAAGGCGAGCAGTACTTC.

The chain has TRBV24-1 and TRBJ1-1, with 9 nucleotides matching TRBD1. This CDR3 has 13 residues. V lost 8 bases and J lost 1; bases outside the gene matches: 1. CDR1 and CDR2 from the germline V gene are KGHDR and SFDVKD. CDR3 sequence (DNA): TGTGCCACCAAGGACAGGGGGAACACTGAAGCTTTCTTT. This encodes CATKDRGNTEAFF.

There are a few counts of this clonotype. The gene calls are TRBV29-1 and TRBJ1-2; 11 nucleotides line up with TRBD1. The CDR3 runs 15 residues. Unmatched junction bases numbered 4, after V lost 0 bases and J lost 4 bases. Germline-derived CDR1 and CDR2 are SQVTM and ANQGSEA. CDR3 sequence (DNA): TGCAGCGTTGAAGATCGGGACAGGGGGATCTATGGCTACACCTTC. Encoded protein: CSVEDRDRGIYGYTF. Filled out from reference TRBV29-1 and TRBJ1-2, the complete variable domain reads SAVISQKPSRDICQRGTSLTIQCQVDSQVTMMFWYRQQPGQSLTLIATANQGSEATYESGFVIDKFPISRPNLTFSTLTVSNMSPEDSSIYLCSVEDRDRGIYGYTFGSGTRLTVV.

This clonotype appeared a few times. The chain recombines TRBV7-8 with TRBJ2-3; TRBD1 aligns across 7 bases. CDR1 SGHVS and CDR2 FQNEAQ come from the germline V gene. The CDR3 extends over 16 amino acids. Germline trimming cut 2 bases from V and 3 bases from J; bases unmatched to any gene: 8. CDR3 in amino acids: CASSLREGARTDTQYF. The DNA of the CDR3 is TGTGCCAGCAGCTTAAGAGAGGGGGCTAGGACAGATACGCAGTATTTT.

The rearrangement links TRBV5-1 to TRBJ2-1, with D perhaps matching TRBD2 (5 bases). This CDR3 region has 15 residues. Looked up from germline, CDR1 is SGHRS and CDR2 is YFSETQ. Trimming removed 2 bases at V and 0 bases at J, with 9 bases between. The CDR3: CASSFGDSSYNEQFF. DNA of the CDR3: TGCGCCAGCAGCTTCGGGGATAGCTCCTACAATGAGCAGTTCTTC.

V is TRBV12-3 or TRBV12-4 and J is TRBJ2-1, with a weak D call TRBD2 (6 bases). The CDR3 consists of 14 residues. Between the trimmed V and J ends, which lost 7 bases and 6 bases, there was a span of 16 bases. The chain's CDR3 is CASTPGLGGNEQFF. CDR3 sequence (DNA): TGTGCCAGCACTCCGGGACTGGGTGGCAATGAGCAGTTCTTC.

This rearrangement joins TRBV6-2 or TRBV6-3 to TRBJ2-7; TRBD2 agrees at 11 bases. There are 14 residues in the CDR3. CDR1 and CDR2 from the germline V gene are MNHEY and SVGEGT. Losses at the gene ends were 6 bases for V and 4 bases for J; bases not matched to a gene: 5. CDR3 coding DNA: TGTGCCAGCAGACCGACTAGCGGGACATACGAGCAGTACTTC. Translating it yields CASRPTSGTYEQYF.

This clonotype was recorded a few times. The rearrangement links TRBV7-8 to TRBJ2-2, with TRBD2 identical over 8 bases. This CDR3 has 17 amino acids. The junction had 10 bases not matched to a gene; V was cut back by 2 bases and J by 5 bases. CDR1 is SGHVS and CDR2 is FQNEAQ in the germline V gene. DNA for the CDR3: TGTGCCAGCAGCTTAAACCGGACTAGCCGCGAGACCGGGGAGCTGTTTTTT. Translating it yields CASSLNRTSRETGELFF. The full variable domain, its missing parts supplied by reference TRBV7-8 and TRBJ2-2, is GAGVSQSPRYKVAKRGQDVALRCDPISGHVSLFWYQQALGQGPEFLTYFQNEAQLDKSGLPSDRFFAERPEGSVSTLKIQRTQQEDSAVYLCASSLNRTSRETGELFFGEGSRLTVL.

This clonotype showed up many times. The chain has TRBV12-3 or TRBV12-4 and TRBJ1-5; 8 nucleotides line up with TRBD1. The CDR3 is made up of 14 amino acids. Trimming cost V 2 bases and J 7 bases; bases outside gene matches: 4. The CDR3 DNA is TGTGCCAGCAGTTTAAGCCAGGGGGCCCAGCCCCAGCATTTT. It codes for CASSLSQGAQPQHF.

This clonotype was counted only a few times. The V call is TRBV20-1, the J call TRBJ2-1; 7 nucleotides match TRBD2. The CDR3 spans 15 residues. Germline loops: CDR1 DFQATT, CDR2 SNEGSKA (reference sequence). After removal of 0 bases from V and 4 bases from J, the junction contained 6 bases not matched to a gene. CDR3 nucleotide sequence: TGCAGTGCTAGAGATGCCAGCGGGGATTACAATGAGCAGTTCTTC. Its translation: CSARDASGDYNEQFF.